This entry lists 12 T cell receptor beta chains sequenced from one sample in a study of cytomegalovirus exposure and HLA in healthy donors. Primers included in the PCR were 60 Vbeta and 13 Jbeta primers. Sequencing was performed with immunoSEQ multiplex PCR; in TCRdb, only in-frame clones are kept and a portion is missing. The table lists over 95,000 clones, about 77% of them singletons, with about 3.3% in the top ten. The sequenced sample was PBMCs. These receptors all come from a man aged 40-50 years in good health and CMV-seronegative.

The chain employs TRBV30 and TRBJ1-6; TRBD1 aligns across 7 bases. The CDR3 runs 15 residues. From germline, CDR1 is GTSNPN and CDR2 SVGIG (reference sequence). V was clipped by 0 bases and J by 6 bases; unmatched bases: 5. CDR3 nucleotides: TGTGCCTGGAGTGTACCGTCAGGGGGTAATTCACCCCTCCACTTT. It yields the protein CAWSVPSGGNSPLHF.

The chain carries TRBV30 and TRBJ2-7; 8 positions match TRBD1. Germline V gene lookup returns CDR1 GTSNPN and CDR2 SVGIG (reference sequence). There are 13 residues in the CDR3. The J segment lost 5 bases and the V segment lost 4 bases, leaving 7 bases of the junction unmatched. The CDR3 reads CAWMRTGKDEQYF. The CDR3 coding sequence is TGTGCCTGGATGCGGACAGGGAAAGACGAGCAGTACTTC.

This clone has more than one count but fewer than ten. The V gene is TRBV29-1, the J gene TRBJ2-3; no reliable D call. V dropped 8 bases and J dropped 4 bases, with 16 bases sitting between them. The CDR3 loop spans 13 amino acids. Germline loops: CDR1 SQVTM, CDR2 ANQGSEA. CDR3 sequence (DNA): TGCAGCTCTGAAGATTCGGGTTCAGATACGCAGTATTTT. Protein: CSSEDSGSDTQYF.

The chain carries TRBV27 and TRBJ2-7, with D perhaps TRBD1 (8 bases). The CDR3 totals 14 residues. CDR1 is MNHEY and CDR2 is SMNVEV in the germline V gene (reference sequence). Trimming took 6 bases from V and 1 from J, leaving 13 bases between them. The CDR3 nucleotides are TGTGCCAGCAGAGCGGGACAGGTTTCCTACGAGCAGTACTTC. Encoded protein: CASRAGQVSYEQYF.

V gene TRBV6-5 combines with J gene TRBJ2-7; TRBD1 aligns across 7 bases. The CDR3 extends over 14 amino acids. Germline V lookup: CDR1 MNHEY, CDR2 SVGAGI. The V gene end was trimmed by 4 bases and the J gene end by 2 bases; junction bases not matched to a gene: 5. The DNA for the CDR3 is TGTGCCAGCAGTTTAGGGACAGCAGCCTACGAGCAGTACTTC. Translation gives CASSLGTAAYEQYF.

This sequence joins TRBV6-6 and TRBJ2-1; 8 bases line up with TRBD2. The CDR3 length is 14 residues. The germline V gene has CDR1 MNHNY and CDR2 SVGAGI (reference sequence). With 7 bases clipped from V and 6 bases from J, the junction kept 8 bases outside the gene matches. CDR3 amino acids: CASKTGGPGNEQFF. CDR3 bases: TGTGCCAGCAAGACGGGAGGGCCAGGCAATGAGCAGTTCTTC.

This chain joins TRBV18 and TRBJ1-4, with D maybe TRBD1 (5 bases). Germline assignment: CDR1 KGHSH and CDR2 LQKENI. V was cut by 2 bases and J by 6 bases, with 7 bases left in between. The CDR3 extends over 13 amino acids. CDR3 sequence: CASSPSGYEKLFF. The CDR3 DNA reads as TGTGCCAGCTCACCATCAGGGTATGAAAAACTGTTTTTT. Full variable domain (rest looked up from reference TRBV18 and TRBJ1-4): NAGVMQNPRHLVRRRGQEARLRCSPMKGHSHVYWYRQLPEEGLKFMVYLQKENIIDESGMPKERFSAEFPKEGPSILRIQQVVRGDSAAYFCASSPSGYEKLFFGSGTQLSVL.

This rearrangement joins TRBV29-1 to TRBJ1-1, with D tentatively TRBD1 (5 bases). V was clipped by 4 bases and J by 5 bases, with 17 bases between them. Per germline, CDR1 SQVTM and CDR2 ANQGSEA. This CDR3 has 14 residues. The CDR3 spells CSVAPSRGWTEAFF. For the CDR3, the DNA is TGCAGCGTTGCCCCTTCACGGGGGTGGACTGAAGCTTTCTTT.

V is TRBV30 and J is TRBJ2-5; 7 bases fit TRBD1. The J call is doubtful: the DNA matches TRBJ2-7 better. The germline CDR1 and CDR2 sequences are GTSNPN and SVGIG (reference sequence). This CDR3 region has 12 residues. DNA of the CDR3: TGTGCCTGGAAGACAGGGCTGTACGAGCAGTACTTC. Its protein product is CAWKTGLYEQYF.

This clone occurred once. The V call is TRBV6-5, the J call TRBJ2-7, with 7 positions matching TRBD1. Germline CDR1 is MNHEY and CDR2 is SVGAGI. Losses at the gene ends were 6 bases for V and 6 bases for J; bases not matched to a gene: 14. This CDR3 contains 15 residues. The CDR3 sequence: CASRTRQGSTSEQYF. Written as DNA, the CDR3 is TGTGCCAGCAGAACAAGACAGGGTTCTACTAGCGAGCAGTACTTC.

J is TRBJ1-1 and V is TRBV19; D is uncertain. Germline assignment: CDR1 LNHDA and CDR2 SQIVND (reference sequence). V lost 3 bases to trimming and J lost 2 bases, with 13 bases between them. This CDR3 is 15 amino acids long. The CDR3 region has the DNA TGTGCCAGTAGTATTCTCCCGGGAGGAAACACTGAAGCTTTCTTT. Protein product: CASSILPGGNTEAFF.

The chain couples TRBV28 to TRBJ2-7; 8 bases align to TRBD1. V was pared by 6 bases and J by 4 bases, with 8 bases of the junction left unmatched. Germline assignment: CDR1 MDHEN and CDR2 SYDVKM. The CDR3 has 14 amino acids. This chain's CDR3 is CASSHRDRLYEQYF. For the CDR3, the DNA is TGTGCCAGCAGCCACCGGGACAGGCTGTACGAGCAGTACTTC.